The next 21 T cell receptor beta chains were all read from a single sample in a study of shared clonotypes between healthy human individuals (dated by TCRdb to the early 2020s). The receptor library was made with the immunoSEQ multiplex PCR assay. Sourced from immuneACCESS, this table was stored by TCRdb with only in-frame sequences that have V and J called. A share of the clones is absent; for the studies checked, an unresolved V gene accounts for under half, and the remainder has no known explanation. The sample includes millions of clones, with roughly 92% observed a single time. The top ten constitute 0.13% to 0.15% of the sample. Sequencing was done on a sample of naive CD4+ T cells sorted from blood. This specimen's cell subset or site label, interpreted: CD45RA+ positively selected. These receptors were collected from a man aged 18 to 29 in good health.

Notes on this clone: One junction end disagrees with the germline gene, perhaps due to a read error. The chain carries TRBV20-1 and TRBJ2-1; weak D call: TRBD1 (6 bases). Germline assignment: CDR1 DFQATT and CDR2 SNEGSKA (reference sequence). This CDR3 region has 9 residues. The DNA of the CDR3 is TGCAGTGCGTCAGGGGAGCAGCTCTTC. Translated, it gives CSASGEQLF.

The chain couples TRBV4-1 to TRBJ2-3, with 8 nucleotides matching TRBD1. CDR3 size: 16 residues. CDR1 is MGHRA and CDR2 is YSYEKL in the germline V gene. The J segment lost 2 bases and the V segment lost 2 bases, leaving 6 bases of the junction unmatched. The CDR3 coding sequence is TGCGCCAGCAGCCAATGGACAGGGAAAATCACAGATACGCAGTATTTT. Protein product: CASSQWTGKITDTQYF.

A word on this clone: A much more abundant neighbour one base away suggests this may be a read error. Other DNA sequences within the sample encode an identical CDR3. The rearrangement uses TRBV5-6 and TRBJ2-7; D gene ambiguous. Germline lookup yields CDR1 SGHDT and CDR2 YYEEEE. V was cut by 3 bases and J by 2 bases, with 3 bases left in between. The CDR3 covers 11 residues. CDR3 bases: TGTGCCAGCAGCTCTACCTACGAGCAGTACTTC. Its translation is CASSSTYEQYF.

The genes are TRBV7-8 and TRBJ2-7, with D possibly TRBD1 on 5 matching bases. V was shortened by 3 bases and J by 4 bases, with 16 bases between the two germline ends. The CDR3 is made up of 15 amino acids. The germline V gene has CDR1 SGHVS and CDR2 FQNEAQ. CDR3 coding DNA: TGTGCCAGCAGCTTTGTGGACAATCCCTTTTACGAGCAGTACTTC. Amino acids: CASSFVDNPFYEQYF.

The chain employs TRBV18 and TRBJ1-1, with TRBD1 identical over 7 bases. Germline assignment: CDR1 KGHSH and CDR2 LQKENI. With 10 bases clipped from V and 2 bases from J, the junction kept 13 bases outside the gene matches. The CDR3 spans 15 residues. CDR3 loop: CATKPGTATNTEAFF. In DNA, the CDR3 is TGTGCCACCAAGCCCGGGACAGCGACCAACACTGAAGCTTTCTTT. The whole variable domain, filled in from reference TRBV18 and TRBJ1-1, reads NAGVMQNPRHLVRRRGQEARLRCSPMKGHSHVYWYRQLPEEGLKFMVYLQKENIIDESGMPKERFSAEFPKEGPSILRIQQVVRGDSAAYFCATKPGTATNTEAFFGQGTRLTVV.

The gene calls are TRBV7-3 and TRBJ2-2, with 9 bases fitting TRBD2. CDR1 and CDR2 (germline): SGHTA, FQGTGA. The V segment lost 5 bases and the J segment 0 bases; nucleotides outside the gene matches: 4. The CDR3 totals 16 residues. CDR3 residues: CASSISGGANTGELFF. DNA for the CDR3: TGTGCCAGCAGCATTAGCGGGGGCGCGAACACCGGGGAGCTGTTTTTT.

This clone was detected a few times. This CDR3 is CASSSAGRTYGYTF. The DNA for the CDR3 is TGTGCCAGCAGTTCTGCCGGGAGAACATATGGCTACACCTTC. V and J are TRBV6-6 and TRBJ1-2; D gene unclear. The length of the CDR3 is 14 residues. Trimming took off 4 bases at V and 5 bases at J, with 14 bases between the two ends. Per the germline V gene, CDR1 is MNHNY and CDR2 is SVGAGI (reference sequence).

The chain combines TRBV7-9 with TRBJ2-1; D uncertain. CDR3 length: 15 amino acids. V lost 2 bases and J 8 bases, leaving 16 bases between the germline ends. The germline V gene encodes CDR1 SEHNR and CDR2 FQNEAQ (reference sequence). The CDR3 sequence is CASSLFKGAVDEQFF. CDR3 bases: TGTGCCAGCAGCTTATTTAAGGGTGCGGTCGATGAGCAGTTCTTC.

V is TRBV27 and J is TRBJ2-7, with 10 bases identical to TRBD1. Germline V lookup: CDR1 MNHEY, CDR2 SMNVEV (reference sequence). The trim removed 4 bases at V and 4 bases at J, leaving 4 bases unmatched. CDR3 length equals 14 residues. CDR3 sequence: CASSYDRGRYEQYF. CDR3 bases: TGTGCCAGCAGTTATGACAGGGGGCGGTACGAGCAGTACTTC.

The rearrangement joins TRBV6-5 to TRBJ2-7, with D possibly TRBD2 on 7 matching bases. The CDR3 is made up of 15 amino acids. CDR1 and CDR2 from the germline V gene are MNHEY and SVGAGI. V lost 6 bases and J 0 bases, leaving 15 bases between the germline ends. For the CDR3, the DNA is TGTGCCAGCAGCCAACGGGGGGCGAGCTCCTACGAGCAGTACTTC. Translated: CASSQRGASSYEQYF.

The CDR3: CASSVAFVLGGLGQSYEQYF. The CDR3 DNA reads as TGTGCCAGCAGCGTAGCTTTTGTTCTCGGGGGCCTCGGACAGTCCTACGAGCAGTACTTC. This chain links TRBV9 with TRBJ2-7; tentatively, D is TRBD1 or TRBD2 (6 bases each). The CDR3 spans 20 residues. Germline CDR1 SGDLS, CDR2 YYNGEE. The ends were cut back, 0 bases at V and 1 base at J, with 26 bases in the middle.

The chain recombines TRBV18 with TRBJ2-1; the match to TRBD2 covers 14 bases. The length of the CDR3 is 19 residues. J lost 6 bases, V lost 6 bases, and 16 bases had no gene match. CDR1 is KGHSH, CDR2 LQKENI, per germline. Written as DNA, the CDR3 is TGTGCCAGCTCCCTGACTCACCCTTCGGGACTAGCGGGGGTCAATGAGCAGTTCTTC. Its translation: CASSLTHPSGLAGVNEQFF.

J is TRBJ2-5 and V is TRBV6-5; D gene unclear. There are 14 residues in the CDR3. V dropped 2 bases and J dropped 2 bases, with 9 bases sitting between them. Per germline, CDR1 MNHEY and CDR2 SVGAGI. CDR3 in amino acids: CASSYQVRQETQYF. CDR3 coding DNA: TGTGCCAGCAGTTACCAAGTAAGACAAGAGACCCAGTACTTC.

This clone was observed a single time. The chain employs TRBV19 and TRBJ1-4, with 9 bases fitting TRBD1. The germline V gene encodes CDR1 LNHDA and CDR2 SQIVND (reference sequence). The CDR3 has 14 amino acids. The V gene end was trimmed by 6 bases and the J gene end by 8 bases; junction bases not matched to a gene: 7. The CDR3 region is CASRRQGVEEKLFF. The DNA for the CDR3 is TGTGCCAGTAGGCGACAGGGGGTTGAAGAAAAACTGTTTTTT. Supplemented by reference TRBV19 and TRBJ1-4, the full variable domain reads DGGITQSPKYLFRKEGQNVTLSCEQNLNHDAMYWYRQDPGQGLRLIYYSQIVNDFQKGDIAEGYSVSREKKESFPLTVTSAQKNPTAFYLCASRRQGVEEKLFFGSGTQLSVL.

The V call is TRBV5-1, the J call TRBJ2-7; TRBD2 might be the D (6 bases). The CDR3 has 16 amino acids. Germline V gene sequence: CDR1 SGHRS, CDR2 YFSETQ. The V end lost 0 bases, the J end lost 0 bases, and 13 bases lay between the germline ends. The CDR3 sequence: CASSLAGLKSSYEQYF. DNA for the CDR3: TGCGCCAGCAGCTTGGCCGGACTAAAAAGCTCCTACGAGCAGTACTTC.

The chain couples TRBV5-8 to TRBJ2-7; tentatively, D is TRBD1 or TRBD2 (6 bases each). The germline V gene encodes CDR1 SGHTS and CDR2 YDEGEE. Trimming took off 0 bases at V and 2 bases at J, with 18 bases between the two ends. The CDR3 covers 17 residues. The CDR3 nucleotides read TGTGCCAGCAGCTTGGGGCGGGACACAACCTCAGCCTACGAGCAGTACTTC. Translation: CASSLGRDTTSAYEQYF.

This chain uses TRBV7-2 with TRBJ1-1; weak D call: TRBD1 (5 bases). Per the germline V gene, CDR1 is SGHTA and CDR2 is FQGNSA. V was pared by 1 base and J by 3 bases, with 12 bases between. This CDR3 region has 15 residues. The CDR3 spells CASSLEPGRYTEAFF. The DNA of the CDR3 is TGTGCCAGCAGCTTAGAACCGGGACGGTACACTGAAGCTTTCTTT.

The V gene is TRBV18, the J gene TRBJ2-6; TRBD1 matches 10 bases. Germline CDR1 KGHSH, CDR2 LQKENI. J gave up 1 base and V 6 bases, and 9 bases lay outside the gene matches. The CDR3 has 18 residues. CDR3 in amino acids: CASSSSGTGESGANVLTF. For the CDR3, the DNA is TGTGCCAGCTCCAGCTCCGGGACAGGGGAGTCTGGGGCCAACGTCCTGACTTTC.

About this clone: Other DNA sequences in the same sample also yield this CDR3. The genes are TRBV5-1 and TRBJ1-4, with D tentatively TRBD1 (6 bases). Germline values: CDR1 SGHRS, CDR2 YFSETQ. The CDR3 is made up of 14 amino acids. The ends were cut back, 0 bases at V and 8 bases at J, with 11 bases in the middle. The CDR3 region has the DNA TGCGCCAGCAGCTTGGGGGGGCTTGGCGAAAAACTGTTTTTT. Residues: CASSLGGLGEKLFF. Together with reference TRBV5-1 and TRBJ1-4, the CDR3 gives the full variable domain: KAGVTQTPRYLIKTRGQQVTLSCSPISGHRSVSWYQQTPGQGLQFLFEYFSETQRNKGNFPGRFSGRQFSNSRSEMNVSTLELGDSALYLCASSLGGLGEKLFFGSGTQLSVL.

CDR3 residues: CASSFISGATYEQYF. The CDR3 region has the DNA TGTGCCAGCAGCTTTATTAGCGGTGCGACCTACGAGCAGTACTTC. This chain connects TRBV11-2 to TRBJ2-7, with D perhaps matching TRBD2 (6 bases). The germline V and J ends were trimmed by 3 bases and 2 bases, with 14 bases remaining between them. Germline CDR1 SGHAT, CDR2 FQNNGV. The CDR3 sequence is 15 residues long.

V usage is TRBV1 and J usage is TRBJ2-7. TRBV1 constitutes a pseudogene. The CDR3 has 16 amino acids. The CDR3 loop reads CTSSQFSQNRPYEQYF. DNA for the CDR3: TGCACCAGCAGCCAATTTTCGCAGAACCGACCCTACGAGCAGTACTTC.